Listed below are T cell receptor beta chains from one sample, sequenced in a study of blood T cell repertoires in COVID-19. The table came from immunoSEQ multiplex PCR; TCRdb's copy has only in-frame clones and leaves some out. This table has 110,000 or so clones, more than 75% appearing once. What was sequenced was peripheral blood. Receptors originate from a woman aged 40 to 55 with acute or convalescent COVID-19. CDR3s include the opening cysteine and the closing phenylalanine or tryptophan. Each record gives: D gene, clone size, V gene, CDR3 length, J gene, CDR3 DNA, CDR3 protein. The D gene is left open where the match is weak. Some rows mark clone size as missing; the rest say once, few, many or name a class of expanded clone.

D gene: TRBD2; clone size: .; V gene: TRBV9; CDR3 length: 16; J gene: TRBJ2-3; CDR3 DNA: TGTGCCAGCAGCGTGATCTTCCAGCGGGGGCGGGATACGCAGTATTTT; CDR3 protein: CASSVIFQRGRDTQYF
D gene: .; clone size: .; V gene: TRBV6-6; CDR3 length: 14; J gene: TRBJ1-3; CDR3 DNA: TGTGCCAGCATGCGGCCGAGCTCTGGAAACACCATATATTTT; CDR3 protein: CASMRPSSGNTIYF
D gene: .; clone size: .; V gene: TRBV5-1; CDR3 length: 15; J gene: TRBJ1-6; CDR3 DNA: TGCGCCAGCAGATATAACCAGGGGCCTAATTCACCCCTCCACTTT; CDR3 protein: CASRYNQGPNSPLHF
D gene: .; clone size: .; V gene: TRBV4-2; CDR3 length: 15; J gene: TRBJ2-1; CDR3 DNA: TGTGCCAGCAGCCAAGACAGGGGGGTCTACAATGAGCAGTTCTTC; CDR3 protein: CASSQDRGVYNEQFF
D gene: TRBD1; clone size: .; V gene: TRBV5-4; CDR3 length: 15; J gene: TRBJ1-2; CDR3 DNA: TGTGCCAGCAGCTTGTCCGGACAGGTTTCCTATGGCTACACCTTC; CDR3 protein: CASSLSGQVSYGYTF
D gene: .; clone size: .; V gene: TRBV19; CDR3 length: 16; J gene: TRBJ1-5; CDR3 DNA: TGTGCCAGTAGTTCTCGCGGGGTACAGAGGGGTCAGCCCCAGCATTTT; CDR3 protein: CASSSRGVQRGQPQHF
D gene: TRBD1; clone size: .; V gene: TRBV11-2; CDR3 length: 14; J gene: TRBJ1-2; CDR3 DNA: TGTGCCAGCAGCCCGGGACAGGGACTCTATGGCTACACCTTC; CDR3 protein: CASSPGQGLYGYTF
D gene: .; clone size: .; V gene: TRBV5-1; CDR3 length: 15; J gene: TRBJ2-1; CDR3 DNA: TGCGCCAGCAGCTTAATTGGCAGCTCCTACAATGAGCAGTTCTTC; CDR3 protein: CASSLIGSSYNEQFF
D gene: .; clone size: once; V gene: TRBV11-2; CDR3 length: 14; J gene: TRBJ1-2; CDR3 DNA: TGTGCCAGCAGCTTAGCCGCGAGGAACTATGGCTACACCTTC; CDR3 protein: CASSLAARNYGYTF
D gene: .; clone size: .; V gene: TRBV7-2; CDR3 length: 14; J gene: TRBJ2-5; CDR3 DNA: TGTGCCAGCAGCTTTTCGGACAGAAGAGAGACCCAGTACTTC; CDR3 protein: CASSFSDRRETQYF
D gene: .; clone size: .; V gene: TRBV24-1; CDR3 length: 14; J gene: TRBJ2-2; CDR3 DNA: TGTGCCACCAGTGATACAGGGTACACCGGGGAGCTGTTTTTT; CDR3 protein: CATSDTGYTGELFF
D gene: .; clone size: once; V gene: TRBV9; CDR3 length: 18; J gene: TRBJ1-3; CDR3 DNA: TGTGCCAGCAGCGCGTACAATCTAGGAGGCTTCTCTGGAAACACCATATATTTT; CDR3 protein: CASSAYNLGGFSGNTIYF
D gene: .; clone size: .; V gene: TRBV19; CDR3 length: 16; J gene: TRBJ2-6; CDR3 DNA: TGTGCCAGTAGTATGGTAGCGAGCTCTGGGGCCAACGTCCTGACTTTC; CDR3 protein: CASSMVASSGANVLTF
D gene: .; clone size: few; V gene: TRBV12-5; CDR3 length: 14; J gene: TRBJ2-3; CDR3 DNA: TGTGCTAGTGGTTTGATAGGCCTACAGAGTACGCAGTATTTT; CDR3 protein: CASGLIGLQSTQYF
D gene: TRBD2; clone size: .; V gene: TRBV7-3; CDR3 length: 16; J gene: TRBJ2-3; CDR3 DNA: TGTGCCAGCAGCCGCAATCCGGGACTAGAAACAGATACGCAGTATTTT; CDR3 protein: CASSRNPGLETDTQYF
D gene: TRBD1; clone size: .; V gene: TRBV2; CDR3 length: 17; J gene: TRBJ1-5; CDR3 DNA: TGTGCCAGCAGTTACCCAGATCAGGGGGCTTGGGAGGGGCCCCAGCATTTT; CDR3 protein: CASSYPDQGAWEGPQHF
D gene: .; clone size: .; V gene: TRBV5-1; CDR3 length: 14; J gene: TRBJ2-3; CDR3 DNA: TGCGCCAGCAGCTCGCGCCGCCCGGCAGATACGCAGTATTTT; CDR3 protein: CASSSRRPADTQYF
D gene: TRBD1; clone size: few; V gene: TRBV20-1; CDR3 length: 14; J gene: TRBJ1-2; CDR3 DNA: TGCAGTGCTAGTGGACAGGGATCTAACTATGGCTACACCTTC; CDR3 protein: CSASGQGSNYGYTF
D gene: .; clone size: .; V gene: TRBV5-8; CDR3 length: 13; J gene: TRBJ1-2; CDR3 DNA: TGTGCCAGCAGCTTACCAGGGGCTGGTGGCTACACCTTC; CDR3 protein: CASSLPGAGGYTF
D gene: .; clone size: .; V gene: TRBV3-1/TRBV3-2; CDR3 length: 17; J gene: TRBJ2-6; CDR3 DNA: TGTGCCAGCAGCCGTGGGGGGGCCCCCTCTGGGGCCAACGTCCTGACTTTC; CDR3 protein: CASSRGGAPSGANVLTF
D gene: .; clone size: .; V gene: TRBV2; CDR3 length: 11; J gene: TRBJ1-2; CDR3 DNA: TGTGCCTCAGGCACAAGTGGGGGCTACACCTTC; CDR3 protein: CASGTSGGYTF
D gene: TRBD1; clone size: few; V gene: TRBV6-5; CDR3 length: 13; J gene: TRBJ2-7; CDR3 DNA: TGTGCCAGCAGTAAGGACAGGGACTACGAGCAGTACTTC; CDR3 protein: CASSKDRDYEQYF
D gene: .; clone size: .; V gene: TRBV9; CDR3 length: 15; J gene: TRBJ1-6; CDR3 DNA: TGTGCCAGCAGCGGCCTGGGTCAGGGAAATTCACCCCTCCACTTT; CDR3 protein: CASSGLGQGNSPLHF
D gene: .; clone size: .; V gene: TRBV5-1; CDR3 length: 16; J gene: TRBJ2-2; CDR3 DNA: TGCGCCAGCAGCTTGGACGGCCCCCGGAGGACCGGGGAGCTGTTTTTT; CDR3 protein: CASSLDGPRRTGELFF
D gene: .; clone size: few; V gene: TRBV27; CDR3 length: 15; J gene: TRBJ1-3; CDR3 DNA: TGTGCCATCTTAACTCGGGGATTCTCTGGAAACACCATATATTTT; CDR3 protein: CAILTRGFSGNTIYF
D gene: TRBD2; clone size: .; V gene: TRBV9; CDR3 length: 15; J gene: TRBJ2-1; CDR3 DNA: TGTGCCAGCAGCGTAGTAACTAGCGGGGGGAATGAGCAGTTCTTC; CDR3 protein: CASSVVTSGGNEQFF
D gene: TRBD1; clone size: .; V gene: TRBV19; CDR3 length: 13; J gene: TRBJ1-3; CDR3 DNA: TGTGCCACGGGGACAGGGATCGGAAACACCATATATTTT; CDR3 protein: CATGTGIGNTIYF
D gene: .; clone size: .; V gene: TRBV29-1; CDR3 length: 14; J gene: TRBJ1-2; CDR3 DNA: TGCAGCGTTGACCAGGCCAGACAAAACTATGGCTACACCTTC; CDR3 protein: CSVDQARQNYGYTF
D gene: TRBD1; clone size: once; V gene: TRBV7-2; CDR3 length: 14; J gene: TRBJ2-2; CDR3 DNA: TGTGCCAGCAAGGGACAGCCGAACACCGGGGAGCTGTTTTTT; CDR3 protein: CASKGQPNTGELFF
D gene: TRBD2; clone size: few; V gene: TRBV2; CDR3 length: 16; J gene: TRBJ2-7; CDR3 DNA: TGTGCCAGCAGCCCCTCGACTAGCGGGGCCCGAAACGAGCAGTACTTC; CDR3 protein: CASSPSTSGARNEQYF
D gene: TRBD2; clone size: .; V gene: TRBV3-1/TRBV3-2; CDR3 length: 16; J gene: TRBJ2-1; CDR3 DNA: TGTGCCAGCAGCCCCCGCGGGGGGGCCGTTCGCAATGAGCAGTTCTTC; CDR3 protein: CASSPRGGAVRNEQFF
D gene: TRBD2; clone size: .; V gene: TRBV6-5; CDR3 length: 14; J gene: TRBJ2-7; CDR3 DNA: TGTGCCAGCAGCAAAGCGGGGGATACGTACGAGCAGTACTTC; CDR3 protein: CASSKAGDTYEQYF
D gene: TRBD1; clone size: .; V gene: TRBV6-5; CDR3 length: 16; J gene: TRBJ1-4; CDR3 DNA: TGTGCCAGCAGTTCAACCTCAGGGGGCGTAAATGAAAAACTGTTTTTT; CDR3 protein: CASSSTSGGVNEKLFF
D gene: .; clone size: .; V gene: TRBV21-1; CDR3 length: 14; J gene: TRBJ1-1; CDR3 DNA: TGTGCCAGCACCGAAACAGGGGGCCTAACTGAAGCTTTCTTT; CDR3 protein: CASTETGGLTEAFF
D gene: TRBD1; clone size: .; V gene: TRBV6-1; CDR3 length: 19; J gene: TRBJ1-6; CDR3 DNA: TGTGCCAGCAGTGAAGACGTCAACAGGGGTAGCTCCTATAATTCACCCCTCCACTTT; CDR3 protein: CASSEDVNRGSSYNSPLHF
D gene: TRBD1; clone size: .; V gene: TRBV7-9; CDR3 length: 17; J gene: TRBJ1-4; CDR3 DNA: TGTGCCAGCAGCCCAACCGGGACAGGGTACGGTAATGAAAAACTGTTTTTT; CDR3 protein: CASSPTGTGYGNEKLFF
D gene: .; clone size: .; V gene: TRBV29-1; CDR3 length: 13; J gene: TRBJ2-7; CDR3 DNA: TGCAGCGTTTCGGCGGGGTCCTACTACGAGCAGTACTTC; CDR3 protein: CSVSAGSYYEQYF